This TCR beta chain was identified during a study of cytomegalovirus exposure and HLA in healthy donors (dated by TCRdb to the late 2010s). About the investigation overall: According to an earlier analysis of several hundred of the donors, roughly 180 million T cells yielded 117 million unique TCR beta sequences and approximately 300 Gb of sequence data. About 280 gigabases of sequencing data and approximately 91 million unique TCR sequences made up an early release that covered approximately 620 HLA-typed donors. The genetic ancestry cluster associated with self-reported Caucasian donors included around 76% of the 300 to 400 genotyped donors. The number of donors typed differed by locus, with about 629-630 for A, B, C, DRB1 and DQB1, over 500 for DQA1, 600 to 610 for DPA1, and some 440 for DPB1. A separate validation cohort of 100 to 150 different subjects was used in addition to the approximately 700-subject first cohort. Because of strong linkage in the cohort, four to six DR-DQ haplotypes were treated as single units for association and clustering. To decide whether each TCR beta V gene segment behaved as functional or pseudogenic, an earlier analysis of approximately 590 of the donors relied on high-throughput TCR beta sequencing. The study combined high-throughput TCR immunosequencing, statistical association of individual TCRs with disease status, and machine learning to predict cytomegalovirus infection status. HLA typing covered class I and class II loci at four-digit resolution. Using immunosequencing, the study profiled T cell repertoires from 666 subjects and related those repertoires to cytomegalovirus serostatus. Among 398 genotyped donors of the cohort, an average of around 240,000 unique TCR beta nucleotide sequences were sequenced per donor, roughly a sixth of them non-productive. Donor age, sex, ethnicity and CMV serostatus were compiled together with the repertoire data. Every repertoire in the discovery cohort had been generated on one and the same sequencing platform. The study aimed to test whether signatures of past pathogen exposure could be identified by cataloging public T cell receptors. Genome-wide SNP genotypes for about three fifths of the roughly 700 donors were used in a later genetic analysis, which treated that subset as a discovery cohort. To study patterns of TCR occurrence, a later analysis re-analyzed previously published TCR beta repertoires from several hundred donors and added high-resolution HLA genotyping. The later analysis used no new phenotypic data to find candidate immune exposures, relying instead on TCR beta sequences and their occurrence across donors.

The cohort was made up of 650 to 700 healthy bone marrow donors. Cohort members were all nominally healthy when sampled, although unrecorded immune exposures were likely present. The donor was CMV seronegative and belonged to the group of 380 or so seronegative cohort members. A peripheral blood sample was collected from each donor, and TCR beta sequencing was performed on peripheral blood mononuclear cells. The Qiagen DNeasy Blood Extraction Kit was used to extract genomic DNA from the blood cell samples. The library was generated by the immunoSEQ multiplex PCR assay. For the multiplex PCR, a mixture combining 60 forward primers for TCR Vbeta segments and 13 reverse primers for TCR Jbeta segments was used. Amplification of the CDR3 region of rearranged TCR beta genes was performed with a multiplex PCR assay on genomic DNA. Amplified TCR beta libraries were sequenced as 87-base-pair reads on the Illumina HiSeq System. Per the authors' processing: A later analysis counted tens of millions of unique TCR beta chains across the 640 or so repertoires, and around 9.9 million of these chains were shared by at least two donors. To remove PCR and sequencing errors, raw reads were error-corrected and collapsed into unique sequences using a nearest-neighbor algorithm that merged closely related sequences. CDR3 sequences were aligned to IMGT reference sequences to assign V, D and J gene segments. Each retained sequence needed at least a six-nucleotide match to both a V gene segment and a J gene segment. A rearrangement was called productive if the CDR3 had no stop codons and remained in frame with V and J, and every other rearrangement was called non-productive. CDR3 was defined according to IMGT convention as the region running from the second conserved V-encoded cysteine to the conserved J-encoded phenylalanine. The earlier analysis of approximately 590 of the donors excluded any sequence lacking an unambiguous match to a single V gene segment. In an earlier analysis of some 590 of the donors, V segments were called functional above 56.7% productive rearrangements and were called segregating when the between-donor standard deviation exceeded 5%. To diagnose cytomegalovirus status from the catalog of TCR beta chain sequences, a statistical classification framework was built. A later analysis assigned V and J genes by comparing TCR nucleotide sequences with IMGT/GENE-DB human TR gene sequences. In a later analysis, CDR3 sequences and most-parsimonious VDJ recombination scenarios were assigned using the TCRdist pipeline. In a later analysis, each TCR beta chain was defined by its CDR3 amino acid sequence together with its V-gene family, and reads lacking a unique V-gene family were excluded. A later analysis removed roughly 590 highly shared, low-generation-probability nucleotide sequences to deal with suspected cross-contamination and a sequencing artifact. For each public chain, a later analysis derived a clonal expansion index from normalized ranks of inferred template counts within each repertoire. A later analysis computed generation probabilities with a VDJ recombination model fitted to out-of-frame rearrangements, and checked the results against IGoR. In a later analysis, TCR-TCR, TCR-HLA and TCR-CMV co-occurrence was scored with hypergeometric tests, and a repertoire-size bias correction was applied to TCR pairs. False discovery rates were estimated in a later analysis by permuting HLA or CMV assignments 20 times. In a later analysis, co-occurring TCRs were grouped using DBSCAN, with TCRdist sequence similarity added in when clustering inside HLA-allele-positive subsets. Repertoires with fewer than 30,000 or more than 120,000 public chains, plus five repertoires with anomalous nucleotide sharing, were excluded from co-occurrence clustering. TCRdb took this table from immuneACCESS and kept in-frame rearrangements with V and J called. Such tables lack part of the clones; where checked against another copy, unresolved V genes explain under half of the gap, and the rest is unexplained. The V and J calls and clone size were taken over from that table, and D and trimming were inferred from the DNA. The sample table lists under 130,000 clones, about 81% of them with a count of one. The ten largest clones take up around 2.1% of the sample.

This clone showed up just a few times. Its binding antigen is unknown. Base qualities are not at hand, and no much larger clone is one base apart. General findings and caveats noted by the study authors: In a later analysis, some 17,000 TCR beta sequences were associated with specific HLA alleles at a false discovery rate of 0.05. Because the 87-base-pair reads could not distinguish some IMGT-functional V segments, including TRBV6-2 and TRBV6-3, those segments were excluded. Immune exposure information for the cohort was limited to CMV serostatus. In vitro tests confirmed that a few of the cytomegalovirus-associated TCR beta chains recognize cytomegalovirus antigens. In the study, approximately 150 TCR beta chains were listed as associated with cytomegalovirus. Correlated functional status among segregating V segments might be attributable to linkage disequilibrium, but an unknown experimental factor could not be ruled out. Compared with the 666-donor mean, donors in an Asian-associated ancestry cluster had fewer N-insertions in productive TCRs, according to a later genetic analysis. An association between a missense DCLRE1C variant and V-gene and J-gene trimming of TCR beta chains was found in a later genetic analysis and replicated in an independent cohort. In this cohort, only TCR beta chains were sequenced, and detectable features were limited by the absence of alpha or paired-chain data. The authors suggested that the approach could potentially be extended to other disease states and immunological phenotypes. In both the original and validation cohorts, the classifier was reported to diagnose cytomegalovirus status with high specificity and sensitivity. A later analysis reported that several top co-occurrence clusters appeared linked to parvovirus B19, influenza, CMV and Epstein-Barr virus. In a later analysis, TCR association rates were found to vary across HLA loci, with the most associated TCRs seen for DRB1 alleles and the fewest for HLA-C alleles. Broadly in line with IMGT annotations, most TCR beta V segments showed up in productive rearrangements about 90% or about 30% of the time in an earlier analysis of around 600 of the donors. The presence/absence analyses assumed that sequencing depth was roughly uniform across donors, and that assumption may not be true. In a later analysis, HLA-associated TCR beta chains showed more clonal expansion and lower generation probabilities than non-associated chains that were equally common. Fewer than 20 rarely observed V segments, including chromosome 9 orphons, were excluded from the earlier analysis of several hundred of the donors because counts were too low. Across donors, most TCR sequences were observed very rarely, whereas some public TCRs were present in many individuals. A further reported finding was that TCR beta sequences accurately predicted the HLA-A and HLA-B alleles for most subjects in the first cohort. A cluster of highly shared sequence variants was judged likely to be a technical artifact of the sequencing pipeline. When HLA alleles, especially DR and DQ, strongly co-occurred, attributing TCR associations to individual alleles was difficult. Most CMV-associated TCR beta chains appeared to be HLA-restricted in a later analysis, and the HLA associations seemed to be driven largely by CMV exposure. Because some donors lacked HLA typing at each locus, the association tests relied only on the typed subset.

The CDR3 has 11 amino acids, counting the end cysteine and phenylalanine. This entry keeps only the CDR3 DNA: 33 bases, framed from base 1. Cut back by 6 bases and 5 bases, the V and J ends lie 7 bases apart. According to the germline V gene (reference sequence), CDR1 reads LNHDA and CDR2 reads SQIVND. The V and J segments used are TRBV19 and TRBJ2-5; the D gene cannot be resolved reliably. The receptor comes from a man aged 30-40 years in good health and CMV-seronegative. Sequencing was done on a sample of PBMCs. Read as DNA, the sequence is TGTGCCAGTAGAAACGGGGAGACCCAGTACTTC. Translated, it reads CASRNGETQYF.